One and the same sample provided the 10 T cell receptor beta chains below, sequenced in a study of cytomegalovirus exposure and HLA in healthy donors. TCRdb's table, derived via immunoSEQ multiplex PCR, lists solely in-frame clones and lacks some. Of approximately 90,000 clones detected, 85% to 95% appear once; the ten largest clones hold 1.1%. The sequenced sample was PBMCs. Receptor source: a young woman in good health and CMV-seropositive.

V usage is TRBV5-6 and J usage is TRBJ2-2, with D perhaps TRBD1 (7 bases). The CDR3 length is 14 residues. The V end was cut by 5 bases, the J end by 7 bases, with 15 bases between. CDR1 is SGHDT and CDR2 is YYEEEE in the germline V gene. DNA of the CDR3: TGTGCCAGCAGTCCACAGGGGCGGGACGGGGAGCTGTTTTTT. Translation gives CASSPQGRDGELFF.

The rearrangement links TRBV11-2 to TRBJ2-7; D is possibly TRBD1 (5 bases). Germline CDR1 is SGHAT and CDR2 is FQNNGV. This CDR3 is built from 16 residues. Trimming shortened V by 1 base and J by 5 bases, and 18 bases separated the two germline ends. CDR3 sequence: CASSLVGAVRGHEQYF. In nucleotides, the CDR3 is TGTGCCAGCAGCTTAGTAGGGGCCGTAAGGGGCCACGAGCAGTACTTC. Variable domain in full (rest from reference TRBV11-2 and TRBJ2-7): EAGVAQSPRYKIIEKRQSVAFWCNPISGHATLYWYQQILGQGPKLLIQFQNNGVVDDSQLPKDRFSAERLKGVDSTLKIQPAKLEDSAVYLCASSLVGAVRGHEQYFGPGTRLTVT.

The chain is built from TRBV5-1 and TRBJ2-1; D might be TRBD1 (6 bases). Germline-derived CDR1 and CDR2 are SGHRS and YFSETQ. V was clipped by 0 bases and J by 8 bases, with 18 bases between them. CDR3 length: 16 residues. The CDR3 is CASSLASRGVRDEQFF. For the CDR3, the DNA is TGCGCCAGCAGCTTGGCGAGCAGGGGCGTTAGGGATGAGCAGTTCTTC.

V and J are TRBV5-1 and TRBJ2-5; TRBD2 might be the D (8 bases). The CDR3 sequence is 18 residues long. V shed 0 bases and J shed 1 base, with 19 bases lying between them. Germline CDR1 and CDR2: SGHRS and YFSETQ. The DNA of the CDR3 is TGCGCCAGCAGCTTGGCCGGAGGGGGCGGGAGGATCCAAGAGACCCAGTACTTC. It specifies CASSLAGGGGRIQETQYF. Variable domain in full (rest from reference TRBV5-1 and TRBJ2-5): KAGVTQTPRYLIKTRGQQVTLSCSPISGHRSVSWYQQTPGQGLQFLFEYFSETQRNKGNFPGRFSGRQFSNSRSEMNVSTLELGDSALYLCASSLAGGGGRIQETQYFGPGTRLLVL.

The V call is TRBV5-1, the J call TRBJ2-2, with 10 bases that match TRBD1. V lost 4 bases and J lost 5; bases outside the gene matches: 5. The CDR3 has 15 amino acids. Germline CDR1 reads SGHRS; CDR2 reads YFSETQ. The CDR3 nucleotides read TGCGCCAGCAGCCCGGGACAGGGGAGAACCGGGGAGCTGTTTTTT. Its translation: CASSPGQGRTGELFF.

The chain is built from TRBV7-2 and TRBJ1-1, with unresolved D. CDR1 is SGHTA and CDR2 is FQGNSA in the germline V gene. CDR3 size: 12 residues. V was shortened by 1 base and J by 11 bases, with 11 bases between the two germline ends. The CDR3 nucleotides are TGTGCCAGCAGCTTAGAAGGAGGTTTGGCTTTCTTT. Residues: CASSLEGGLAFF. The full variable domain, in which reference TRBV7-2 and TRBJ1-1 provide the parts outside the CDR3, is GAGVSQSPSNKVTEKGKDVELRCDPISGHTALYWYRQSLGQGLEFLIYFQGNSAPDKSGLPSDRFSAERTGGSVSTLTIQRTQQEDSAVYLCASSLEGGLAFFGQGTRLTVV.

A remark on this clone: The same CDR3 can be traced to other DNA sequences in this sample. The rearrangement joins TRBV7-9 to TRBJ2-1; 9 nucleotides align to TRBD2. CDR1 and CDR2 from the germline V gene are SEHNR and FQNEAQ (reference sequence). The CDR3 extends over 17 amino acids. Losses at the gene ends were 1 base for V and 4 bases for J; bases not matched to a gene: 8. The CDR3 DNA sequence: TGTGCCAGCAGCTTAGGGCTTAGCGGGAGAGAGTACAATGAGCAGTTCTTC. Amino acid sequence: CASSLGLSGREYNEQFF.

The chain has TRBV30 and TRBJ1-2; TRBD1 agrees at 12 bases. This CDR3 has 15 residues. Trimming removed 3 bases from V and 8 bases from J; junction bases left unmatched: 10. Germline V gene sequence: CDR1 GTSNPN, CDR2 SVGIG (reference sequence). The CDR3 DNA is TGTGCCTGGAGCCCCGGGACAGGGGGCGGAAGGGGCTACACCTTC. This translates into CAWSPGTGGGRGYTF. Complete variable domain (other parts from reference TRBV30 and TRBJ1-2): SQTIHQWPATLVQPVGSPLSLECTVEGTSNPNLYWYRQAAGRGLQLLFYSVGIGQISSEVPQNLSASRPQDRQFILSSKKLLLSDSGFYLCAWSPGTGGGRGYTFGSGTRLTVV.

The chain uses TRBV9 and TRBJ2-7; 8 positions match TRBD2. Per germline, CDR1 SGDLS and CDR2 YYNGEE. V gave up 4 bases and J gave up 2 bases; unmatched junction bases: 8. This CDR3 has 15 residues. CDR3 sequence (DNA): TGTGCCAGCAGCCCCCACACTAGCGGACCCTACGAGCAGTACTTC. Protein: CASSPHTSGPYEQYF.

This clone has only one observation. J is TRBJ1-2 and V is TRBV9; D gene unclear. CDR1 is SGDLS, CDR2 YYNGEE, per germline. V shed 3 bases and J shed 6 bases, with 18 bases lying between them. The CDR3 totals 15 residues. The chain's CDR3 is CASSGRRSREHGYTF. CDR3 in DNA: TGTGCCAGCAGCGGCCGTCGAAGCCGGGAGCATGGCTACACCTTC.